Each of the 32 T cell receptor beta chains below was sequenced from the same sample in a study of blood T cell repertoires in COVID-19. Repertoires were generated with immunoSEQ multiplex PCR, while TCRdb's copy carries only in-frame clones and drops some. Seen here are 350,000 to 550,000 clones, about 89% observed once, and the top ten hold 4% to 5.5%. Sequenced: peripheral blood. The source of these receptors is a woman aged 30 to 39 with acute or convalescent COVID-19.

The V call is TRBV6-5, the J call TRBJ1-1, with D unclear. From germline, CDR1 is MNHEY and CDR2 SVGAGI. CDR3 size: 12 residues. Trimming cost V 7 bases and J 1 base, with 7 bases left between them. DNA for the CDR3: TGTGCCAGCACCCTTTCGAACACTGAAGCTTTCTTT. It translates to CASTLSNTEAFF.

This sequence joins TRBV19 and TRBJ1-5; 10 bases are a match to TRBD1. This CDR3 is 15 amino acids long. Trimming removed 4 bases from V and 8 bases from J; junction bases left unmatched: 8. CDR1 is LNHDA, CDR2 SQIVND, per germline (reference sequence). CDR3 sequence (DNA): TGTGCCAGTAGTAGTAGGGACAGGGGATGGGAGCCCCAGCATTTT. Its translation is CASSSRDRGWEPQHF.

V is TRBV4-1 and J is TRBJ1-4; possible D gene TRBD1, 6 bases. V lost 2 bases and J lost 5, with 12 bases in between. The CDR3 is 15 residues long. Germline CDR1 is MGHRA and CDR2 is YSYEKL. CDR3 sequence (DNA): TGCGCCAGCAGCCAACCGGACAGAGTCAATGAAAAACTGTTTTTT. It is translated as CASSQPDRVNEKLFF.

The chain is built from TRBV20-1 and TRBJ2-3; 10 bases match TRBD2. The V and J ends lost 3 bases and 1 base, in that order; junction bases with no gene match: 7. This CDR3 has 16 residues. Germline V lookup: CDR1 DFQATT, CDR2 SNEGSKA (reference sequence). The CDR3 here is CSASRLAGAGTDTQYF. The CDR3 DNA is TGCAGTGCTAGTAGGCTAGCGGGGGCTGGCACAGATACGCAGTATTTT.

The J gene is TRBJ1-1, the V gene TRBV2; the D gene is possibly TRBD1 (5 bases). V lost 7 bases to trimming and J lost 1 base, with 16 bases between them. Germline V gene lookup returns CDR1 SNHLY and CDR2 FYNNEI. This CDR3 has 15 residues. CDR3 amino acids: CASIPGGAWNTEAFF. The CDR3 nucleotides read TGTGCCAGCATCCCCGGTGGGGCTTGGAACACTGAAGCTTTCTTT.

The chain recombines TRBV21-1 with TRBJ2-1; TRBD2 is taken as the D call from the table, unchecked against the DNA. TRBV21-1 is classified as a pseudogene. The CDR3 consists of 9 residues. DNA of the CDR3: TGTGCCGGTCGCGGTGAGCAGTTCTTC. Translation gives CAGRGEQFF.

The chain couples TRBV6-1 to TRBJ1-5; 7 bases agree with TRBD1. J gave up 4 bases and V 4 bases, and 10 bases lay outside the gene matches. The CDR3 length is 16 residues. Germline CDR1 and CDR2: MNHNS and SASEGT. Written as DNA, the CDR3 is TGTGCCAGCAGTGCCGCGTCCGGGACAGAGAATCAGCCCCAGCATTTT. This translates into CASSAASGTENQPQHF.

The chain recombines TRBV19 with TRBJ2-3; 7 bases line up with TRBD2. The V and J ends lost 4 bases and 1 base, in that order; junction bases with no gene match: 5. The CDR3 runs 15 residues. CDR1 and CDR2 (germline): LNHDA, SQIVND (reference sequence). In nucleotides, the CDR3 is TGTGCCAGTAGTACGACTAGCTCTGGCACAGATACGCAGTATTTT. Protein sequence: CASSTTSSGTDTQYF. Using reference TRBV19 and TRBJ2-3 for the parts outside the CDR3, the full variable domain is DGGITQSPKYLFRKEGQNVTLSCEQNLNHDAMYWYRQDPGQGLRLIYYSQIVNDFQKGDIAEGYSVSREKKESFPLTVTSAQKNPTAFYLCASSTTSSGTDTQYFGPGTRLTVL.

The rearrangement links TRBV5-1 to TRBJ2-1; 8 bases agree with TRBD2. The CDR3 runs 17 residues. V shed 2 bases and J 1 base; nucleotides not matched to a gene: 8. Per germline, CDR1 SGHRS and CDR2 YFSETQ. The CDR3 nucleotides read TGCGCCAGCAGCTTACCCCCGGGCGGGAGGTCCTACAATGAGCAGTTCTTC. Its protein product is CASSLPPGGRSYNEQFF.

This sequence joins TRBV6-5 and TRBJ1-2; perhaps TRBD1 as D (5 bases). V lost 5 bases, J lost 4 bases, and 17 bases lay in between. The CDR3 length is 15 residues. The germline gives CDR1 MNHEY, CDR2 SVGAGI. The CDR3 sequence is CASSHRDWQLYGYTF. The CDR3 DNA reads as TGTGCCAGCAGTCACCGGGACTGGCAGCTCTATGGCTACACCTTC.

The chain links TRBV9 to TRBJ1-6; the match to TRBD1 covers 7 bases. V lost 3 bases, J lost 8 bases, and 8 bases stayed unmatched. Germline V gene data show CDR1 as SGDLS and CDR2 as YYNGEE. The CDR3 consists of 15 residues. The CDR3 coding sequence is TGTGCCAGCAGCGCACAGACAGGGACCCATTCACCCCTCCACTTT. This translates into CASSAQTGTHSPLHF. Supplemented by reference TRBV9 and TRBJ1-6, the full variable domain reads DSGVTQTPKHLITATGQRVTLRCSPRSGDLSVYWYQQSLDQGLQFLIQYYNGEERAKGNILERFSAQQFPDLHSELNLSSLELGDSALYFCASSAQTGTHSPLHFGNGTRLTVT.

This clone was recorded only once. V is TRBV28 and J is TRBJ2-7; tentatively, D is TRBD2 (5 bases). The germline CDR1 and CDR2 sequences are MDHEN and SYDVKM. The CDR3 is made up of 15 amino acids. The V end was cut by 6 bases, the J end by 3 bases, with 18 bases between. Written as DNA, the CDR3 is TGTGCCAGCAGCCCCTACGTAGCGCGAAACTACGAGCAGTACTTC. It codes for CASSPYVARNYEQYF. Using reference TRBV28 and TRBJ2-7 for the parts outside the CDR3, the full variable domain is DVKVTQSSRYLVKRTGEKVFLECVQDMDHENMFWYRQDPGLGLRLIYFSYDVKMKEKGDIPEGYSVSREKKERFSLILESASTNQTSMYLCASSPYVARNYEQYFGPGTRLTVT.

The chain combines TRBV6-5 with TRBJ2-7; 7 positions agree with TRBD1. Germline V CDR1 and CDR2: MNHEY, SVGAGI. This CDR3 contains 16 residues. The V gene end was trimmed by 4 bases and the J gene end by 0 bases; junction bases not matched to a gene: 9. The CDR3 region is CASSLTTGPNSYEQYF. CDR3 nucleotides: TGTGCCAGCAGTTTAACGACAGGGCCAAACTCCTACGAGCAGTACTTC.

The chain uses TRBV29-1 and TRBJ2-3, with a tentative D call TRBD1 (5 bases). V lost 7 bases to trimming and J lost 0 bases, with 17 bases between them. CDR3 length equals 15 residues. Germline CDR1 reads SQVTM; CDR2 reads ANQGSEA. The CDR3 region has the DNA TGCAGCGGAGCAAAAACAGGTCCTAGCACAGATACGCAGTATTTT. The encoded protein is CSGAKTGPSTDTQYF.

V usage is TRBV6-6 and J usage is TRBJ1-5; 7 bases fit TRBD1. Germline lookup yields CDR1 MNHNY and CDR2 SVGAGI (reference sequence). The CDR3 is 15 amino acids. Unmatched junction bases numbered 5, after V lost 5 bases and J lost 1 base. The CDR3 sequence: CASSRQGRSNQPQHF. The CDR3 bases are TGTGCCAGCAGTCGACAGGGTCGGAGCAATCAGCCCCAGCATTTT.

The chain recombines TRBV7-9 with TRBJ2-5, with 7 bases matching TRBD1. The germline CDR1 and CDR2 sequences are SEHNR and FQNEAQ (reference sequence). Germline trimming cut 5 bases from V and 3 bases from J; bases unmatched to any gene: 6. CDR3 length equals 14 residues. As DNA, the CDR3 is TGTGCCAGCAGCCGCGCCGGGACAGAAGAGACCCAGTACTTC. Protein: CASSRAGTEETQYF.

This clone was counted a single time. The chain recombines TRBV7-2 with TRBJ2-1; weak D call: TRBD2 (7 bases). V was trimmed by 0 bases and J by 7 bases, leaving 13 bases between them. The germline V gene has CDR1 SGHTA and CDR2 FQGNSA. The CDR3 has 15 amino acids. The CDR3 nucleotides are TGTGCCAGCAGCTTAGCGGGGGGGCTAGGGAATGAGCAGTTCTTC. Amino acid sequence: CASSLAGGLGNEQFF.

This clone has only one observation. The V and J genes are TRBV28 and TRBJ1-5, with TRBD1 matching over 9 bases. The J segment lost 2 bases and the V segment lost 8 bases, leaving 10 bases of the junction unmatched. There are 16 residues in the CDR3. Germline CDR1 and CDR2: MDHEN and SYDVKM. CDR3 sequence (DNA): TGTGCCAGCCTCCACGGACAGGGGAAAGGCAATCAGCCCCAGCATTTT. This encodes CASLHGQGKGNQPQHF. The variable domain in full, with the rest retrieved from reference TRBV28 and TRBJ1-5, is DVKVTQSSRYLVKRTGEKVFLECVQDMDHENMFWYRQDPGLGLRLIYFSYDVKMKEKGDIPEGYSVSREKKERFSLILESASTNQTSMYLCASLHGQGKGNQPQHFGDGTRLSIL.

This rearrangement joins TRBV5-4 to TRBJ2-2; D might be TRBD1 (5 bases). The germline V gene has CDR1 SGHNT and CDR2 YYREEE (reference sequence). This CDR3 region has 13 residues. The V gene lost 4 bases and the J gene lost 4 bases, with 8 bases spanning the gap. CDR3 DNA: TGTGCCAGCAGCCTCAGGGTCACCGGGGAGCTGTTTTTT. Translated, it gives CASSLRVTGELFF.

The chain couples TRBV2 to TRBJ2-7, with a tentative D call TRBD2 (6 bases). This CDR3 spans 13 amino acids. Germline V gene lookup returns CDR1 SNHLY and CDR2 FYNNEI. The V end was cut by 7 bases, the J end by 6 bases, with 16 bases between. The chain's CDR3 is CASIRDRGTEQYF. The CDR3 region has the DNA TGTGCCAGCATAAGGGACCGGGGGACCGAGCAGTACTTC.

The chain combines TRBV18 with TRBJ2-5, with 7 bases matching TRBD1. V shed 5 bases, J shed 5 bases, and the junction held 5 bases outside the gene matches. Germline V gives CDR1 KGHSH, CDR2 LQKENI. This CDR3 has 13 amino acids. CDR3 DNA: TGTGCCAGCTCAGAGGGGACAGCCGAGACCCAGTACTTC. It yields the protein CASSEGTAETQYF. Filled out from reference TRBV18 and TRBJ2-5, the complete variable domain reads NAGVMQNPRHLVRRRGQEARLRCSPMKGHSHVYWYRQLPEEGLKFMVYLQKENIIDESGMPKERFSAEFPKEGPSILRIQQVVRGDSAAYFCASSEGTAETQYFGPGTRLLVL.

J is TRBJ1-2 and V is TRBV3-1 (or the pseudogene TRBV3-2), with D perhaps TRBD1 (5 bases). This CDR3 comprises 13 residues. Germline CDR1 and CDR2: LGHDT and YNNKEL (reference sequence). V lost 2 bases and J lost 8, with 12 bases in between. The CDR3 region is CASSQWTPPGYTF. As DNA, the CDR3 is TGTGCCAGCAGCCAATGGACACCTCCGGGCTACACCTTC.

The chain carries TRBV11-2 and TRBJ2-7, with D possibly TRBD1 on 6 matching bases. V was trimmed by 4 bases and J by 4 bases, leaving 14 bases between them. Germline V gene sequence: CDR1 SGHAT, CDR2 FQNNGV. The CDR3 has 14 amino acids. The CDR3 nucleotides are TGTGCCAGCAGCTCCGCCAGGGGTTGGTACGAGCAGTACTTC. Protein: CASSSARGWYEQYF.

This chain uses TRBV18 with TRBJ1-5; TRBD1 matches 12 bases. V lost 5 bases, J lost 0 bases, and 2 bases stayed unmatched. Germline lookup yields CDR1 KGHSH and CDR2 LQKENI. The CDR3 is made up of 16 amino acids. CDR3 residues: CASSGTGGYSNQPQHF. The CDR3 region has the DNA TGTGCCAGCTCAGGGACAGGGGGCTATAGCAATCAGCCCCAGCATTTT. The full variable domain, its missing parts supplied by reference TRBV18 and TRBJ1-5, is NAGVMQNPRHLVRRRGQEARLRCSPMKGHSHVYWYRQLPEEGLKFMVYLQKENIIDESGMPKERFSAEFPKEGPSILRIQQVVRGDSAAYFCASSGTGGYSNQPQHFGDGTRLSIL.

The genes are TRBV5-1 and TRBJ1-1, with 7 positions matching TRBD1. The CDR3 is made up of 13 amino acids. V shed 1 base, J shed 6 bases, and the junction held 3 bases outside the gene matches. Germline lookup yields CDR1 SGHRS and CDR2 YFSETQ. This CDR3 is CASSLTGAAEAFF. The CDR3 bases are TGCGCCAGCAGCTTGACAGGGGCCGCTGAAGCTTTCTTT.

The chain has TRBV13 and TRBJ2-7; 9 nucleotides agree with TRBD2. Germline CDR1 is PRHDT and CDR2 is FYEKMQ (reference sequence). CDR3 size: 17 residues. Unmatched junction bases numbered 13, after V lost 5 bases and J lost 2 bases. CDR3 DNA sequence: TGTGCCAGCAGCGAGGGCCCTTTAGCGGGGGATACCTACGAGCAGTACTTC. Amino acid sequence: CASSEGPLAGDTYEQYF.

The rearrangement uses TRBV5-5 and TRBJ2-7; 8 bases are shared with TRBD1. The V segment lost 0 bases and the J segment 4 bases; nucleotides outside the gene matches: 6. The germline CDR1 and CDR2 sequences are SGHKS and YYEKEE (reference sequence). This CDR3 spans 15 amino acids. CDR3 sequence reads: CASSLVPGGLYEQYF. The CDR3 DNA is TGTGCCAGCAGCTTGGTCCCAGGGGGCTTGTACGAGCAGTACTTC.

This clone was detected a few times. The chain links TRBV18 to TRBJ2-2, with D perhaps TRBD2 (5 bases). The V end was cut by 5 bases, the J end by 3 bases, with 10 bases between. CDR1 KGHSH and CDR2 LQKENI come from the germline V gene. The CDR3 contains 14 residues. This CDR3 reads CASSATGDTGELFF. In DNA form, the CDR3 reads TGTGCCAGCTCAGCCACCGGGGACACCGGGGAGCTGTTTTTT.

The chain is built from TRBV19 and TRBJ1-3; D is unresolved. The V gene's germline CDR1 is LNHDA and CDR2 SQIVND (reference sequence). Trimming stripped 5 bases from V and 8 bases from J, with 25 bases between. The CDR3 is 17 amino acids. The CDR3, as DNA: TGTGCCAGTAGTCCCCGGAGAGCCTCGGGGTCGGAGGACACCATATATTTT. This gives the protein CASSPRRASGSEDTIYF.

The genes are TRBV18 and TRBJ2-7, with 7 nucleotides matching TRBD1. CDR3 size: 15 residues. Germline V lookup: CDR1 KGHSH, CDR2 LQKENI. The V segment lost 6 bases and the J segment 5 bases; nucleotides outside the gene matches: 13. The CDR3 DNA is TGTGCCAGCTCTCCTACCCGGGACAGCTTTAACGAGCAGTACTTC. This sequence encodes CASSPTRDSFNEQYF.

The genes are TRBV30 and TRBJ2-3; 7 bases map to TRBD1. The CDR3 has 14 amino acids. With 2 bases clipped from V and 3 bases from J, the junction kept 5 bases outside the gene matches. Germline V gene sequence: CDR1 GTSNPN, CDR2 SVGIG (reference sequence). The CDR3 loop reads CAWSLGGRTDTQYF. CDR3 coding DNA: TGTGCCTGGAGTTTAGGGGGCAGAACAGATACGCAGTATTTT.

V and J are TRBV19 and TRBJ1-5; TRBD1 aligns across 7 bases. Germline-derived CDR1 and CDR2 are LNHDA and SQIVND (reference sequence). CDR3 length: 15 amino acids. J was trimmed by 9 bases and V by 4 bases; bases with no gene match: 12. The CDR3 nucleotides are TGTGCCAGTAGTACTGACAAGGGGGCGCGGGTGCCCCAGCATTTT. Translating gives CASSTDKGARVPQHF.